The 19 T cell receptor beta chains below were found in one sample sequenced in a study of T cells in Graves' hyperthyroidism and ophthalmopathy (dated by TCRdb to the late 2010s). Library prep was done by multiplex PCR. Instrument on record: Illumina HiSeq 2000. Amplification of TCR beta CDR3 regions was carried out from RNA transcripts. The first round of RT-PCR for the TCR CDR3 was performed with the HTBI primer set and the Qiagen OneStep RT-PCR kit. TCRdb itself trimmed the public reads at Q25 with fastp, ran MiXCR and retained productive beta chains. Records with the same CDR3 protein are collapsed into one entry carrying the most frequent genes and DNA. The sample yields some 500,000 distinct CDR3 sequences; approximately 15% were counted once. The ten top clones hold over 15% of the sample. The specimen was blood. All receptors come from a woman aged 18-29 years with Graves' hyperthyroidism.

This clonotype was seen only a few times. The chain combines TRBV20-1 with TRBJ2-3, with D maybe TRBD2 (6 bases). Germline assignment: CDR1 DFQATT and CDR2 SNEGSKA (reference sequence). The CDR3 is made up of 17 amino acids. V lost 0 bases, J lost 5 bases, and 21 bases lay in between. The CDR3 reads CSARDEGTRRTRDTQYF. CDR3 nucleotides: TGCAGTGCTAGAGATGAGGGGACTCGGAGAACCAGAGATACGCAGTATTTT.

This clonotype was seen at least ten times. This rearrangement joins TRBV6-6 to TRBJ1-5, with D hard to call. Trimming shortened V by 0 bases and J by 3 bases, and 9 bases separated the two germline ends. Germline loops: CDR1 MNHNY, CDR2 SVGAGI (reference sequence). The CDR3 loop spans 15 amino acids. As DNA, the CDR3 is TGTGCCAGCAGTTACTCTTTCGGATCCAATCAGCCCCAGCATTTT. Translation: CASSYSFGSNQPQHF.

This chain joins TRBV29-1 and TRBJ2-3, with 10 bases matching TRBD1. Germline CDR1 and CDR2: SQVTM and ANQGSEA. The CDR3 is 13 amino acids. Losses at the gene ends were 8 bases for V and 4 bases for J; bases not matched to a gene: 6. The CDR3 nucleotides are TGCAGCACAAGCGACAGGGGGCCAGATACGCAGTATTTT. Translation: CSTSDRGPDTQYF.

This clonotype was observed at least ten times. V is TRBV12-5 and J is TRBJ2-5; tentative D call: TRBD1 (6 bases). This CDR3 is 13 amino acids long. CDR1 LGHNT and CDR2 FRNRAP come from the germline V gene. Trimming left V 6 bases short and J 2 bases short, with 10 bases between. The CDR3 spells CASGQGNQETQYF. In nucleotides, the CDR3 is TGTGCTAGTGGCCAGGGGAATCAAGAGACCCAGTACTTC. The full variable domain, completed using reference TRBV12-5 and TRBJ2-5, is DARVTQTPRHKVTEMGQEVTMRCQPILGHNTVFWYRQTMMQGLELLAYFRNRAPLDDSGMPKDRFSAEMPDATLATLKIQPSEPRDSAVYFCASGQGNQETQYFGPGTRLLVL.

The chain recombines TRBV9 with TRBJ1-3; D perhaps matches TRBD1 (5 bases). The V end was cut by 3 bases, the J end by 4 bases, with 11 bases between. CDR3 length: 14 amino acids. The germline V gene has CDR1 SGDLS and CDR2 YYNGEE. CDR3 DNA sequence: TGTGCCAGCAGCGGGGCAAGACAGGGAAACACCATATATTTT. It encodes CASSGARQGNTIYF.

The chain couples TRBV18 to TRBJ2-4; D ambiguous. V was clipped by 6 bases and J by 1 base, with 10 bases between them. This CDR3 contains 14 residues. CDR1 is KGHSH, CDR2 LQKENI, per germline. Written as DNA, the CDR3 is TGTGCCAGCTCCCCTGGACGGGCCAAAAACATTCAGTACTTC. Protein product: CASSPGRAKNIQYF. Full variable domain (remainder filled in from reference TRBV18 and TRBJ2-4): NAGVMQNPRHLVRRRGQEARLRCSPMKGHSHVYWYRQLPEEGLKFMVYLQKENIIDESGMPKERFSAEFPKEGPSILRIQQVVRGDSAAYFCASSPGRAKNIQYFGAGTRLSVL.

This clonotype was seen at least ten times. This sequence joins TRBV3-1 and TRBJ2-1, with TRBD2 as a possible D gene (5 bases). CDR1 is LGHDT, CDR2 YNNKEL, per germline (reference sequence). Trimming removed 3 bases from V and 7 bases from J, with 10 bases in between. The CDR3 extends over 13 amino acids. Here the CDR3 DNA reads TGTGCCAGCAGCCACGGGCGGGCGAATGAGCAGTTCTTC. Translated: CASSHGRANEQFF.

This clonotype was seen ten or more times. The chain links TRBV3-1 to TRBJ2-1, with 13 bases fitting TRBD2. The CDR3 extends over 18 amino acids. J was trimmed by 2 bases and V by 4 bases; bases with no gene match: 8. In germline, CDR1 is LGHDT, CDR2 YNNKEL (reference sequence). The CDR3 DNA sequence: TGTGCCAGCAGCCGAAGACTAGCGGGAGGCTCAACCTACAATGAGCAGTTCTTC. Its protein product is CASSRRLAGGSTYNEQFF.

This clonotype showed up many times. This chain joins TRBV24-1 and TRBJ2-2; either TRBD1 or TRBD2 may fit D (6 bases each). CDR3 length: 17 residues. Germline CDR1 and CDR2: KGHDR and SFDVKD. Trimming removed 3 bases from V and 1 base from J, with 14 bases in between. CDR3: CATSDGGGRGNTGELFF. CDR3 in DNA: TGTGCCACCAGTGATGGGGGAGGCAGGGGGAACACCGGGGAGCTGTTTTTT.

This clonotype was observed at least ten times. This chain joins TRBV10-2 and TRBJ1-1; no definite D call. V gave up 2 bases and J gave up 4 bases, with 8 bases separating them. Looked up from germline, CDR1 is WSHSY and CDR2 is SAAADI. The CDR3 runs to 13 residues. As DNA, the CDR3 is TGCGCCAGCAGTGAGGGGATGGGCACTGAAGCTTTCTTT. It yields the protein CASSEGMGTEAFF.

The chain links TRBV5-5 to TRBJ1-2; D is possibly TRBD1 (5 bases). The germline V gene encodes CDR1 SGHKS and CDR2 YYEKEE (reference sequence). V lost 1 base and J lost 7, with 17 bases in between. The CDR3 sequence is 15 residues long. The chain's CDR3 is CASSLMLGQGGGYTF. The CDR3, as DNA: TGTGCCAGCAGCTTGATGCTCGGGCAGGGCGGTGGCTACACCTTC.

This clonotype was counted only a few times. The chain combines TRBV6-2 or TRBV6-3 with TRBJ2-6; 9 bases match TRBD1. CDR3 length equals 16 residues. Germline V gene sequence: CDR1 MNHEY, CDR2 SVGEGT. V was pared by 6 bases and J by 2 bases, with 5 bases of the junction left unmatched. The CDR3 here is CASRGQGSPGANVLTF. Written as DNA, the CDR3 is TGTGCCAGCAGGGGACAGGGTAGTCCTGGGGCCAACGTCCTGACTTTC.

This clonotype came up many times. This chain uses TRBV27 with TRBJ1-4; maybe TRBD1 (6 bases). V lost 3 bases, J lost 8 bases, and 25 bases lay in between. The CDR3 runs 18 residues. Germline loops: CDR1 MNHEY, CDR2 SMNVEV (reference sequence). The chain's CDR3 is CASSFRSPGQGRGEKLFF. The CDR3 nucleotides are TGTGCCAGCAGTTTTCGCAGCCCGGGCCAGGGGAGAGGAGAAAAACTGTTTTTT.

J is TRBJ2-5 and V is TRBV5-1, with TRBD2 matching over 8 bases. From germline, CDR1 is SGHRS and CDR2 YFSETQ. This CDR3 comprises 15 residues. V shed 4 bases and J 5 bases; nucleotides not matched to a gene: 10. The DNA for the CDR3 is TGCGCCAGCAGCCGAAGCCCGGGAGGGCCCGAGACCCAGTACTTC. Amino acid sequence: CASSRSPGGPETQYF.

To note about this clonotype: One end of the junction is discordant with germline, which a read error may explain. This chain uses TRBV11-3 with TRBJ2-5, with D perhaps assigned TRBD1 or TRBD2 (5 bases each). The length of the CDR3 is 15 residues. Germline V CDR1 and CDR2: SGHNT, YENEEA. The CDR3 bases are TGTGCCAGCAGCTTAGGGGGGACGACTCAAGAGACCCACTACTTC. Protein: CASSLGGTTQETHYF.

This clonotype was recorded at least ten times. This sequence joins TRBV2 and TRBJ1-2; maybe TRBD1 (5 bases). The length of the CDR3 is 12 residues. Trimming stripped 7 bases from V and 4 bases from J, with 10 bases between. Germline-derived CDR1 and CDR2 are SNHLY and FYNNEI. The CDR3 is CASMGVIYGYTF. CDR3 nucleotide sequence: TGTGCCAGCATGGGGGTTATCTATGGCTACACCTTC.

This clonotype occurred many times. The CDR3 loop reads CASSLWQGDTEAFF. The CDR3 DNA reads as TGTGCCAGCAGTTTATGGCAGGGGGACACTGAAGCTTTCTTT. This sequence joins TRBV27 and TRBJ1-1, with 7 nucleotides matching TRBD1. From germline, CDR1 is MNHEY and CDR2 SMNVEV (reference sequence). V gave up 1 base and J gave up 3 bases; unmatched junction bases: 2. The length of the CDR3 is 14 residues.

This clonotype was seen a handful of times. The chain combines TRBV19 with TRBJ2-1; 9 bases match TRBD2. CDR1 is LNHDA and CDR2 is SQIVND in the germline V gene (reference sequence). CDR3 size: 14 residues. Losses at the gene ends were 8 bases for V and 5 bases for J; bases not matched to a gene: 7. CDR3 coding DNA: TGTGCCAGTTGCCCGACTAGCGGACACAATGAGCAGTTCTTC. Translation gives CASCPTSGHNEQFF.

This clonotype was detected ten times or more. The chain employs TRBV11-1 and TRBJ2-1; unclear D gene. Judging by the DNA end, TRBJ2-7 fits better; the J call may be wrong. There are 10 residues in the CDR3. Germline loops: CDR1 SGHAT, CDR2 FQDESV (reference sequence). Here the CDR3 DNA reads TGTGCCAGCTCCAACAACGAGCAGTACTTC. Encoded protein: CASSNNEQYF.